Each of the 24 T cell receptor beta chains below was sequenced from the same sample in a study of blood T cell repertoires in COVID-19. Produced via immunoSEQ multiplex PCR; TCRdb's table is partial and in-frame only. The sample includes about 490,000 clones, 80% to 90% of them seen just once. The sequencing sample was made of peripheral blood. The receptors come from a human donor in a cohort sampled during active COVID-19.

The chain carries TRBV7-6 and TRBJ2-1, with TRBD2 identical over 10 bases. Germline values: CDR1 SGHVS, CDR2 FNYEAQ. The CDR3 totals 16 residues. V was clipped by 1 base and J by 6 bases; unmatched bases: 6. CDR3: CASSLDLAGGRNEQFF. CDR3 coding DNA: TGTGCCAGCAGCTTAGATTTAGCGGGAGGTCGCAATGAGCAGTTCTTC.

Comments on this clone: At one end the junction does not follow the germline gene, possibly because of a read error. V usage is TRBV28 and J usage is TRBJ1-4; D remains ambiguous. CDR3 length: 12 amino acids. Germline CDR1 and CDR2: MDHEN and SYDVKM. The DNA for the CDR3 is TGTGCCAGCAGTTTATCGTACGGCCCTTCGAGGTTT. It translates to CASSLSYGPSRF.

The V gene is TRBV6-5, the J gene TRBJ2-7; 9 bases match TRBD2. V lost 3 bases to trimming and J lost 4 bases; unmatched junction nucleotides: 4. This CDR3 spans 14 amino acids. Germline V CDR1 and CDR2: MNHEY, SVGAGI. The DNA for the CDR3 is TGTGCCAGCAGTTATTCTAGCGGGATTTACGAGCAGTACTTC. Its translation: CASSYSSGIYEQYF.

The chain has TRBV19 and TRBJ1-6; the D gene is possibly TRBD1 (5 bases). The CDR3 runs to 14 residues. Germline V gene data show CDR1 as LNHDA and CDR2 as SQIVND (reference sequence). V lost 1 base and J 7 bases, leaving 8 bases between the germline ends. This CDR3 is CASSIGGLNSPLHF. CDR3 nucleotides: TGTGCCAGTAGTATAGGGGGCCTAAATTCACCCCTCCACTTT.

A few counts support this clone. The genes are TRBV3-1 (or the pseudogene TRBV3-2) and TRBJ1-5; D remains unclear. The CDR3 consists of 15 residues. Trimming removed 1 base at V and 2 bases at J, with 9 bases between. Germline CDR1 LGHDT, CDR2 YNNKEL (reference sequence). Here the CDR3 DNA reads TGTGCCAGCAGCCAAGGCGTCGGGGGCAATCAGCCCCAGCATTTT. Translating it yields CASSQGVGGNQPQHF.

The genes are TRBV6-2 or TRBV6-3 and TRBJ2-5; the match to TRBD2 covers 7 bases. Unmatched junction bases numbered 8, after V lost 6 bases and J lost 1 base. Germline V gene data show CDR1 as MNHEY and CDR2 as SVGEGT. The CDR3 contains 15 residues. The CDR3 coding sequence is TGTGCCAGCAGCGGCTTAACTAGCGTCCAAGAGACCCAGTACTTC. Translating it yields CASSGLTSVQETQYF.

The J gene is TRBJ2-4, the V gene TRBV6-5, with unresolved D. Trimming left V 11 bases short and J 1 base short, with 15 bases between. CDR3 length equals 14 residues. CDR1 and CDR2 from the germline V gene are MNHEY and SVGAGI. In DNA, the CDR3 is TGTGCCGCCTCCCCTACTTTGGCCAAAAACATTCAGTACTTC. It is translated as CAASPTLAKNIQYF.

The chain carries TRBV30 and TRBJ2-5, with 10 bases aligning to TRBD2. The CDR3 contains 14 residues. Germline V gene lookup returns CDR1 GTSNPN and CDR2 SVGIG (reference sequence). The trim removed 3 bases at V and 4 bases at J, leaving 5 bases unmatched. This chain's CDR3 is CAWSPSGSRETQYF. CDR3 bases: TGTGCCTGGAGCCCTAGCGGGAGTCGAGAGACCCAGTACTTC.

The CDR3 loop is CASISTKNIQYF. The CDR3 coding sequence is TGTGCCAGTATTTCAACCAAAAACATTCAGTACTTC. J is TRBJ2-4 and V is TRBV19; no clear D gene. The V and J ends lost 7 bases and 2 bases respectively, with 6 bases between them. Looked up from germline, CDR1 is LNHDA and CDR2 is SQIVND (reference sequence). This CDR3 region has 12 residues. Complete variable domain (other parts from reference TRBV19 and TRBJ2-4): DGGITQSPKYLFRKEGQNVTLSCEQNLNHDAMYWYRQDPGQGLRLIYYSQIVNDFQKGDIAEGYSVSREKKESFPLTVTSAQKNPTAFYLCASISTKNIQYFGAGTRLSVL.

This CDR3 is CASSDGATPGTGELFF. As DNA, the CDR3 is TGTGCCAGTAGTGATGGGGCAACCCCTGGCACCGGGGAGCTGTTTTTT. This rearrangement joins TRBV19 to TRBJ2-2; perhaps TRBD1 as D (5 bases). The CDR3 runs 16 residues. Between the trimmed V and J ends, which lost 5 bases and 4 bases, there was a span of 17 bases. Germline loops: CDR1 LNHDA, CDR2 SQIVND (reference sequence).

The chain links TRBV4-3 to TRBJ1-1; no clear D gene. The CDR3 is 13 amino acids. From germline, CDR1 is LGHNA and CDR2 YSLEER. The V end lost 5 bases, the J end lost 0 bases, and 7 bases lay between the germline ends. Here the CDR3 DNA reads TGCGCCAGCAGCGTAGCACTGAACACTGAAGCTTTCTTT. This sequence encodes CASSVALNTEAFF.

V is TRBV24-1 and J is TRBJ1-1; D gene unclear. Germline V gene lookup returns CDR1 KGHDR and CDR2 SFDVKD. This CDR3 region has 12 residues. V was shortened by 1 base and J by 7 bases, with 6 bases between the two germline ends. The CDR3 bases are TGTGCCACCAGTGATTTCACGGGTGAAGCTTTCTTT. It encodes CATSDFTGEAFF.

The chain employs TRBV11-2 and TRBJ1-2; 9 bases match TRBD1. Germline V gives CDR1 SGHAT, CDR2 FQNNGV. There are 16 residues in the CDR3. V shed 5 bases, J shed 0 bases, and the junction held 7 bases outside the gene matches. The DNA for the CDR3 is TGTGCCAGCAGCCCCGTCGGGACAGGGACTAACTATGGCTACACCTTC. It codes for CASSPVGTGTNYGYTF.

The J gene is TRBJ1-2, the V gene TRBV29-1; 10 bases map to TRBD1. V shed 3 bases and J 5 bases; nucleotides not matched to a gene: 12. The CDR3 covers 16 residues. Germline V gene lookup returns CDR1 SQVTM and CDR2 ANQGSEA. This CDR3 is CSVDYPGTGVRYGYTF. CDR3 bases: TGCAGCGTTGATTACCCCGGGACAGGGGTAAGGTATGGCTACACCTTC. Supplemented by reference TRBV29-1 and TRBJ1-2, the full variable domain reads SAVISQKPSRDICQRGTSLTIQCQVDSQVTMMFWYRQQPGQSLTLIATANQGSEATYESGFVIDKFPISRPNLTFSTLTVSNMSPEDSSIYLCSVDYPGTGVRYGYTFGSGTRLTVV.

This clone was seen once. The chain combines TRBV19 with TRBJ1-2; the D is unclear. The germline CDR1 and CDR2 sequences are LNHDA and SQIVND (reference sequence). V lost 0 bases to trimming and J lost 0 bases, with 11 bases between them. This CDR3 is 16 amino acids long. CDR3 in DNA: TGTGCCAGTAGTATAGAGGGAGTCCTTACTAACTATGGCTACACCTTC. The encoded protein is CASSIEGVLTNYGYTF.

The chain employs TRBV27 and TRBJ2-2; 11 bases align to TRBD2. The CDR3 covers 16 residues. Germline values: CDR1 MNHEY, CDR2 SMNVEV (reference sequence). V lost 2 bases to trimming and J lost 7 bases; unmatched junction nucleotides: 6. CDR3 nucleotides: TGTGCCAGCAGTTTACGGCTAGCGGGAGGCGTCGGGGAGCTGTTTTTT. Translating it yields CASSLRLAGGVGELFF.

The chain uses TRBV6-6 and TRBJ1-3; 9 bases are a match to TRBD1. The CDR3 covers 15 residues. The V gene's germline CDR1 is MNHNY and CDR2 SVGAGI (reference sequence). With 5 bases clipped from V and 4 bases from J, the junction kept 6 bases outside the gene matches. The CDR3 nucleotides are TGTGCCAGCAGTCCCTCCGGACAGGGGGGAAACACCATATATTTT. It translates to CASSPSGQGGNTIYF.

This chain connects TRBV10-3 to TRBJ1-2; 8 bases agree with TRBD1. Unmatched junction bases numbered 2, after V lost 2 bases and J lost 0 bases. This CDR3 spans 15 amino acids. The germline V gene encodes CDR1 ENHRY and CDR2 SYGVKD. CDR3 coding DNA: TGTGCCATCAGTGAGGGACAGGGATCTAACTATGGCTACACCTTC. This translates into CAISEGQGSNYGYTF.

V usage is TRBV18 and J usage is TRBJ1-2; D may be TRBD1 (6 bases). The CDR3 length is 14 residues. Germline V gene data show CDR1 as KGHSH and CDR2 as LQKENI. V was pared by 3 bases and J by 0 bases, with 8 bases between. The CDR3 loop is CASSPPGANYGYTF. As DNA, the CDR3 is TGTGCCAGCTCACCCCCAGGGGCTAACTATGGCTACACCTTC. The variable domain in full, completed from reference TRBV18 and TRBJ1-2, reads NAGVMQNPRHLVRRRGQEARLRCSPMKGHSHVYWYRQLPEEGLKFMVYLQKENIIDESGMPKERFSAEFPKEGPSILRIQQVVRGDSAAYFCASSPPGANYGYTFGSGTRLTVV.

This clone was counted only a few times. The germline gene is not matched at one end of the junction; a read error may be the cause. The chain combines TRBV23-1 with TRBJ1-2; tentatively, D is TRBD1 (6 bases). TRBV23-1 is noted as an ORF with a role that remains uncertain. The CDR3 totals 9 residues. In DNA, the CDR3 is TGCGCCAGCAGTCAGCAGACAGGCTTC. Protein: CASSQQTGF.

The chain combines TRBV9 with TRBJ1-6; D is uncertain. Trimming pared 3 bases from V and 5 bases from J, leaving 6 bases between. CDR1 is SGDLS and CDR2 is YYNGEE in the germline V gene. CDR3 size: 13 residues. The CDR3 coding sequence is TGTGCCAGCAGCGGACGGGATAATTCACCCCTCCACTTT. It specifies CASSGRDNSPLHF.

This chain connects TRBV5-1 to TRBJ1-2, with D tentatively TRBD1 (5 bases). This CDR3 comprises 16 residues. With 0 bases removed from V and 2 bases from J, the gap between germline ends came to 14 bases. The germline V gene has CDR1 SGHRS and CDR2 YFSETQ. The CDR3 DNA follows: TGCGCCAGCAGCTTGGTGTTGTCAGGGCGAAACTATGGCTACACCTTC. Amino acids: CASSLVLSGRNYGYTF.

This clone has only a few counts. The genes are TRBV7-2 and TRBJ2-7; 9 bases match TRBD2. V gave up 2 bases and J gave up 1 base; unmatched junction bases: 6. The germline V gene has CDR1 SGHTA and CDR2 FQGNSA. This CDR3 is built from 16 residues. The CDR3 coding sequence is TGTGCCAGCAGCTTAAGCCGTCTAGCGGGGTCCTACGAGCAGTACTTC. This codes for CASSLSRLAGSYEQYF.

This clone appeared once. The chain carries TRBV15 and TRBJ2-2, with D unresolved. The germline CDR1 and CDR2 sequences are LNHNV and YYDKDF (reference sequence). The CDR3 runs 18 residues. Deletions cut 0 bases from V and 8 bases from J, with 22 bases between. CDR3 region: CATSRDHDGALEEGELFF. CDR3 bases: TGTGCCACCAGCAGAGATCACGACGGAGCCCTTGAAGAGGGGGAGCTGTTTTTT. The variable domain in full, with the rest retrieved from reference TRBV15 and TRBJ2-2, is DAMVIQNPRYQVTQFGKPVTLSCSQTLNHNVMYWYQQKSSQAPKLLFHYYDKDFNNEADTPDNFQSRRPNTSFCFLDIRSPGLGDTAMYLCATSRDHDGALEEGELFFGEGSRLTVL.